The 28 T cell receptor beta chains below were found in one sample sequenced in a study of T cells in Graves' hyperthyroidism and ophthalmopathy. RNA transcripts served as the template for amplifying TCR beta CDR3 regions. HTBI primers were the set used in a first-round RT-PCR of the TCR CDR3. In TCRdb, the multiplex PCR reads were re-called with MiXCR into one record per CDR3 protein. This repertoire shows roughly 380,000 distinct CDR3 sequences, roughly 13% found once; its top ten account for 5% to 6%. Sequenced: blood. The receptors were gathered from a woman younger than 30 with Graves' hyperthyroidism.

This clonotype has at least ten counts. This chain joins TRBV27 and TRBJ1-1; D may be TRBD1 (5 bases). This CDR3 region has 17 residues. CDR1 is MNHEY, CDR2 SMNVEV, per germline (reference sequence). The V end lost 7 bases, the J end lost 6 bases, and 27 bases lay between the germline ends. CDR3 DNA: TGTGCCAGCAACCCTGTAAGGGGAAATTTATGGCTGTCTGAAGCTTTCTTT. Translation: CASNPVRGNLWLSEAFF.

This sequence joins TRBV19 and TRBJ2-2, with 8 nucleotides matching TRBD2. With V trimmed by 3 bases and J by 6 bases, 6 bases remained unmatched. This CDR3 is built from 15 residues. Germline V CDR1 and CDR2: LNHDA, SQIVND (reference sequence). The DNA for the CDR3 is TGTGCCAGTAGTATTACTAGCGGAGGCCCCGGGGAGCTGTTTTTT. Translating gives CASSITSGGPGELFF.

The V gene is TRBV6-5, the J gene TRBJ1-6, with 8 positions matching TRBD1. Germline lookup yields CDR1 MNHEY and CDR2 SVGAGI. The CDR3 is 15 amino acids. V lost 2 bases, J lost 8 bases, and 5 bases stayed unmatched. CDR3 coding DNA: TGTGCCAGCAGTTACCGGACAGGGAGTGATTCACCCCTCCACTTT. Protein sequence: CASSYRTGSDSPLHF.

This clonotype was counted many times. The CDR3 here is CASSWGTATGELFF. The CDR3, as DNA: TGTGCCAGCAGTTGGGGGACAGCCACCGGGGAGCTGTTTTTT. The rearrangement joins TRBV11-2 to TRBJ2-2, with TRBD1 matching over 7 bases. Trimming cost V 6 bases and J 4 bases; bases outside gene matches: 5. The CDR3 spans 14 residues. Germline CDR1 SGHAT, CDR2 FQNNGV.

This clonotype has a count of ten or more. The V gene is TRBV30, the J gene TRBJ1-1; the D gene is possibly TRBD1 (5 bases). V lost 6 bases and J lost 4, with 15 bases in between. Germline CDR1 and CDR2: GTSNPN and SVGIG (reference sequence). The CDR3 has 13 amino acids. The CDR3 here is CACRGAWSTEAFF. For the CDR3, the DNA is TGTGCCTGCCGCGGGGCCTGGAGCACTGAAGCTTTCTTT.

The table lists this clonotype with many counts. This rearrangement joins TRBV28 to TRBJ2-3, with D possibly being TRBD1 or TRBD2 (5 bases each). The V end was cut by 4 bases, the J end by 8 bases, with 19 bases between. This CDR3 spans 15 amino acids. The germline gives CDR1 MDHEN, CDR2 SYDVKM. The CDR3 loop is CASSSARDPRGTQYF. The DNA for the CDR3 is TGTGCCAGCAGTTCGGCCCGGGACCCCCGGGGTACGCAGTATTTT.

The CDR3 spells CASRVGFSNQPQHF. CDR3 in DNA: TGTGCCAGCAGAGTTGGGTTCAGCAATCAGCCCCAGCATTTT. This chain connects TRBV28 to TRBJ1-5; D is unresolved. V lost 6 bases to trimming and J lost 1 base, with 10 bases between them. CDR3 length: 14 amino acids. Germline V gene sequence: CDR1 MDHEN, CDR2 SYDVKM. The complete variable domain, with remaining parts taken from reference TRBV28 and TRBJ1-5, reads DVKVTQSSRYLVKRTGEKVFLECVQDMDHENMFWYRQDPGLGLRLIYFSYDVKMKEKGDIPEGYSVSREKKERFSLILESASTNQTSMYLCASRVGFSNQPQHFGDGTRLSIL.

This clonotype was observed a few times. V usage is TRBV27 and J usage is TRBJ1-1; 9 nucleotides align to TRBD1. Germline V gene lookup returns CDR1 MNHEY and CDR2 SMNVEV (reference sequence). J was trimmed by 6 bases and V by 3 bases; bases with no gene match: 5. The CDR3 is 14 amino acids. The CDR3 coding sequence is TGTGCCAGCAGTTTGGTACAGGGGGCTCCTGAAGCTTTCTTT. This codes for CASSLVQGAPEAFF.

Only a few counts were recorded for this clonotype. The chain joins TRBV19 to TRBJ1-6, with D perhaps matching TRBD1 (5 bases). The CDR3 runs 14 residues. Deletions cut 3 bases from V and 9 bases from J, with 12 bases between. CDR1 is LNHDA, CDR2 SQIVND, per germline (reference sequence). CDR3 sequence (DNA): TGTGCCAGTAGTATTCAGGGAAATGGTTCACCCCTCCACTTT. Residues: CASSIQGNGSPLHF. The whole variable domain, filled in from reference TRBV19 and TRBJ1-6, reads DGGITQSPKYLFRKEGQNVTLSCEQNLNHDAMYWYRQDPGQGLRLIYYSQIVNDFQKGDIAEGYSVSREKKESFPLTVTSAQKNPTAFYLCASSIQGNGSPLHFGNGTRLTVT.

The chain joins TRBV19 to TRBJ2-3; 7 bases are shared with TRBD1. This CDR3 spans 14 amino acids. V lost 6 bases to trimming and J lost 5 bases; unmatched junction nucleotides: 8. Germline lookup yields CDR1 LNHDA and CDR2 SQIVND (reference sequence). The CDR3 is CASSLGQSVDTQYF. The CDR3 DNA reads TGTGCCAGTAGCCTGGGACAGAGTGTAGATACGCAGTATTTT. Using reference TRBV19 and TRBJ2-3 for the parts outside the CDR3, the full variable domain is DGGITQSPKYLFRKEGQNVTLSCEQNLNHDAMYWYRQDPGQGLRLIYYSQIVNDFQKGDIAEGYSVSREKKESFPLTVTSAQKNPTAFYLCASSLGQSVDTQYFGPGTRLTVL.

On this clonotype: It may be a read error: a sequence one base away is much more abundant. The chain combines TRBV20-1 with TRBJ1-1; D is ambiguous. Germline V gene data show CDR1 as DFQATT and CDR2 as SNEGSKA (reference sequence). Trimming removed 8 bases at V and 2 bases at J, with 12 bases between. The CDR3 has 12 residues. The chain's CDR3 is CSPLWDNTEAFF. The CDR3 nucleotides read TGCAGTCCGCTGTGGGATAACACTGAAGCTTTCTTT.

The table lists this clonotype with many counts. The rearrangement links TRBV28 to TRBJ1-1; TRBD1 is a possible D gene (6 bases). Trimming took off 3 bases at V and 2 bases at J, with 13 bases between the two ends. The germline V gene encodes CDR1 MDHEN and CDR2 SYDVKM. The CDR3 runs to 15 residues. The CDR3, as DNA: TGTGCCAGCAGTTTTGTTCAGGGGCCCAACACTGAAGCTTTCTTT. It encodes CASSFVQGPNTEAFF.

The chain combines TRBV4-3 with TRBJ2-1, with TRBD2 identical over 9 bases. The J call may be incorrect, as the DNA end agrees better with TRBJ2-7. The CDR3 sequence is 16 residues long. Germline assignment: CDR1 LGHNA and CDR2 YSLEER. The CDR3 coding sequence is TGCGCCAGCAGCCAAGGAGCGGGAGGCTCCTACAATGAGCAGTACTTC. Its protein is CASSQGAGGSYNEQYF.

The CDR3 DNA is TGTGCCAGCAGTTCCGATCTTGCGGCAGTTAATTCACCCCTCCACTTT. This translates into CASSSDLAAVNSPLHF. The chain employs TRBV27 and TRBJ1-6; D not certain. The V gene lost 4 bases and the J gene lost 6 bases, with 16 bases spanning the gap. The CDR3 length is 16 residues. CDR1 is MNHEY, CDR2 SMNVEV, per germline (reference sequence).

This chain connects TRBV28 to TRBJ2-3; either TRBD1 or TRBD2 may fit D (5 bases each). This CDR3 contains 12 residues. V was pared by 6 bases and J by 4 bases, with 8 bases between. From germline, CDR1 is MDHEN and CDR2 SYDVKM. DNA for the CDR3: TGTGCCAGCAGGGGACCATCAGATACGCAGTATTTT. It encodes CASRGPSDTQYF.

This clonotype has ten or more counts. V usage is TRBV7-2 and J usage is TRBJ2-7; TRBD1 aligns across 9 bases. Germline CDR1 and CDR2: SGHTA and FQGNSA. This CDR3 contains 15 residues. With 3 bases clipped from V and 3 bases from J, the junction kept 6 bases outside the gene matches. CDR3 nucleotide sequence: TGTGCCAGCAGCTTGGCCCCGGGACAGGGCTACGAGCAGTACTTC. It specifies CASSLAPGQGYEQYF.

In this sample, this clonotype turned up a few times. CDR3 in DNA: TGTGCCTGCCGACGACAGGAGTGGGCCAACGTCCTGACTTTC. This gives the protein CACRRQEWANVLTF. V usage is TRBV30 and J usage is TRBJ2-6; maybe TRBD1 (6 bases). Germline assignment: CDR1 GTSNPN and CDR2 SVGIG (reference sequence). This CDR3 is 14 amino acids long. Trimming took 6 bases from V and 5 from J, leaving 14 bases between them.

This clonotype has a count of ten or more. This chain joins TRBV12-3 or TRBV12-4 and TRBJ1-5; D is unclear. V dropped 6 bases and J dropped 3 bases, with 6 bases sitting between them. This CDR3 is 12 amino acids long. CDR3 DNA: TGTGCCAGCAGGGGTTACAATCAGCCCCAGCATTTT. Amino acids: CASRGYNQPQHF.

In its sample, this clonotype was seen many times. The chain employs TRBV27 and TRBJ2-7; 7 bases align to TRBD1. This CDR3 has 14 amino acids. Trimming at V came to 5 bases and at J to 4 bases, leaving 8 bases not matched to a gene. Germline CDR1 is MNHEY and CDR2 is SMNVEV (reference sequence). DNA for the CDR3: TGTGCCAGCAGTCCAGGCAGGGGGTTTTACGAGCAGTACTTC. It encodes CASSPGRGFYEQYF.

There are many counts of this clonotype. This chain connects TRBV11-1 to TRBJ2-7, with 7 positions matching TRBD1. The V and J ends lost 4 bases and 0 bases, in that order; junction bases with no gene match: 6. The germline gives CDR1 SGHAT, CDR2 FQDESV (reference sequence). CDR3 length: 15 amino acids. The CDR3 protein is CASSWAGTDSYEQYF. Here the CDR3 DNA reads TGTGCCAGCAGCTGGGCCGGGACAGACTCCTACGAGCAGTACTTC.

The chain combines TRBV4-2 with TRBJ2-7; possibly TRBD1 for D (8 bases). CDR3 size: 19 residues. CDR1 is LGHNA, CDR2 YNFKEQ, per germline. Trimming cost V 1 base and J 3 bases, with 25 bases left between them. CDR3 loop: CASSQGSTGGALAVYEQYF. CDR3 in DNA: TGTGCCAGCAGCCAAGGAAGTACAGGGGGTGCGCTAGCGGTCTACGAGCAGTACTTC.

This clonotype came up many times. V is TRBV20-1 and J is TRBJ2-7, with 10 nucleotides matching TRBD1. This CDR3 comprises 14 residues. The junction had 5 bases not matched to a gene; V was cut back by 3 bases and J by 3 bases. Per the germline V gene, CDR1 is DFQATT and CDR2 is SNEGSKA (reference sequence). CDR3 bases: TGCAGTGCTAGGGAGACAGGGGGCTTCTACGAGCAGTACTTC. It codes for CSARETGGFYEQYF.

The rearrangement uses TRBV6-5 and TRBJ1-5; weak D call: TRBD1 (5 bases). From germline, CDR1 is MNHEY and CDR2 SVGAGI. V dropped 0 bases and J dropped 6 bases, with 12 bases sitting between them. This CDR3 contains 15 residues. Here the CDR3 reads CASSYSWGSGQPQHF. The DNA of the CDR3 is TGTGCCAGCAGTTACTCTTGGGGCAGTGGTCAGCCCCAGCATTTT.

This clonotype has a handful of counts. The genes are TRBV12-3 or TRBV12-4 and TRBJ2-2, with D possibly called TRBD1 or TRBD2 (5 bases each). The CDR3 loop spans 17 amino acids. V was shortened by 5 bases and J by 2 bases, with 18 bases between the two germline ends. The CDR3 reads CASSPHPGRTNTGELFF. The CDR3 DNA sequence: TGTGCCAGCAGTCCACACCCGGGACGAACTAACACCGGGGAGCTGTTTTTT.

This clonotype has at least ten counts. CDR3 sequence: CASGLAPLPWTAFF. The CDR3 bases are TGTGCTAGTGGTTTGGCCCCCCTTCCATGGACAGCTTTCTTT. J is TRBJ1-1 and V is TRBV12-5; D gene uncertain. In germline, CDR1 is LGHNT, CDR2 FRNRAP. V lost 1 base and J lost 10, with 16 bases in between. The CDR3 spans 14 residues.

There are many counts of this clonotype. This rearrangement joins TRBV25-1 to TRBJ2-1; 11 bases align to TRBD2. Per the germline V gene, CDR1 is MGHDK and CDR2 is SYGVNS. Germline trimming cut 10 bases from V and 6 bases from J; bases unmatched to any gene: 8. CDR3 size: 14 residues. This CDR3 is CATNLAGGGNEQFF. The CDR3 nucleotides are TGTGCCACCAACCTAGCGGGAGGAGGCAATGAGCAGTTCTTC. The full variable domain, rest sourced from reference TRBV25-1 and TRBJ2-1, is EADIYQTPRYLVIGTGKKITLECSQTMGHDKMYWYQQDPGMELHLIHYSYGVNSTEKGDLSSESTVSRIRTEHFPLTLESARPSHTSQYLCATNLAGGGNEQFFGPGTRLTVL.

This clonotype was counted at least ten times. The rearrangement links TRBV28 to TRBJ1-4; D is unclear. This CDR3 spans 13 amino acids. CDR1 and CDR2 (germline): MDHEN, SYDVKM. V was pared by 5 bases and J by 4 bases, with 8 bases between. CDR3 sequence: CASSRTDNEKLFF. For the CDR3, the DNA is TGTGCCAGCAGTCGGACGGATAATGAAAAACTGTTTTTT.

Ten or more counts support this clonotype. The chain couples TRBV5-1 to TRBJ2-7; possibly TRBD1 for D (5 bases). V was cut by 5 bases and J by 4 bases, with 10 bases left in between. Germline assignment: CDR1 SGHRS and CDR2 YFSETQ. The CDR3 totals 12 residues. The chain's CDR3 is CASSIGVYEQYF. CDR3 in DNA: TGCGCCAGCAGTATAGGGGTATACGAGCAGTACTTC.